The T cell receptor (beta chain) described here comes from a study of blood T cell repertoires in COVID-19. Profiling relied on immunoSEQ multiplex PCR, and the TCRdb table lists in-frame clones only, not all of them. The sample includes under 150,000 clones, roughly 84% of them seen just once. The receptor comes from a woman in her 70s who had recovered from COVID-19. The sample consisted of peripheral blood.

The CDR3 DNA reads as TGTGCCAGCTCACCACAGGGACAGGGGAACTACGAGCAGTACTTC. Its protein product is CASSPQGQGNYEQYF. This chain links TRBV18 with TRBJ2-7, with 10 bases lining up with TRBD1. This CDR3 has 15 amino acids. Per germline, CDR1 KGHSH and CDR2 LQKENI. V trimming: 1 base; J trimming: 3 bases; junction bases outside the gene matches: 3.